A single sample is the source of the 21 T cell receptor beta chains below, sequenced in a study of T cells after yellow fever vaccination. TCRdb re-called the 5' RACE reads through MiXCR, storing one row per CDR3 protein. The data show under 200,000 distinct CDR3 sequences, approximately 11% seen once. The source material was CD8+ T cells sorted from PBMCs, sampled 15 days after the yellow fever booster vaccination. The source is a young man who received the YFV17D yellow fever vaccine.

The V call is TRBV4-1, the J call TRBJ2-2, with D perhaps matching TRBD1 (6 bases). The CDR3 runs to 15 residues. Germline loops: CDR1 MGHRA, CDR2 YSYEKL. V dropped 3 bases and J dropped 4 bases, with 12 bases sitting between them. CDR3 sequence reads: CASSQGMGATGELFF. CDR3 bases: TGCGCCAGCAGCCAGGGTATGGGGGCCACCGGGGAGCTGTTTTTT.

This clonotype was observed a handful of times. The V and J genes are TRBV25-1 and TRBJ2-1; no clear D gene. CDR1 MGHDK and CDR2 SYGVNS come from the germline V gene. V lost 0 bases, J lost 5 bases, and 2 bases lay in between. This CDR3 spans 12 amino acids. The CDR3: CASSEYNNEQFF. In DNA form, the CDR3 reads TGTGCCAGCAGTGAATATAACAATGAGCAGTTCTTC.

Only a few counts were recorded for this clonotype. V is TRBV6-5 and J is TRBJ2-5, with a weak D call TRBD1 (5 bases). The CDR3 has 15 residues. The V gene's germline CDR1 is MNHEY and CDR2 SVGAGI. V was cut by 0 bases and J by 5 bases, with 13 bases left in between. CDR3 DNA sequence: TGTGCCAGCAGTTACTCAGGGGCCCTAGGGGAGACCCAGTACTTC. This translates into CASSYSGALGETQYF.

This chain connects TRBV19 to TRBJ2-3, with TRBD2 matching 9 bases. Germline lookup yields CDR1 LNHDA and CDR2 SQIVND (reference sequence). Trimming at V came to 7 bases and at J to 0 bases, leaving 17 bases not matched to a gene. There are 19 residues in the CDR3. CDR3 nucleotide sequence: TGTGCCAGTACTATTAGCGGGGGTGAACGGCCCCCTAGCACAGATACGCAGTATTTT. Its translation is CASTISGGERPPSTDTQYF.

This clonotype has more than one count but fewer than ten. The chain recombines TRBV4-1 with TRBJ2-3; TRBD1 might be the D (5 bases). The CDR3 extends over 17 amino acids. Germline values: CDR1 MGHRA, CDR2 YSYEKL. V was clipped by 1 base and J by 0 bases, with 14 bases between them. CDR3 sequence: CASSQVGQGRSTDTQYF. CDR3 coding DNA: TGCGCCAGCAGCCAAGTGGGTCAGGGCCGCAGCACAGATACGCAGTATTTT.

The sample holds a few counts of this clonotype. The rearrangement links TRBV5-1 to TRBJ2-1, with a possible D match to TRBD1 (5 bases). V gave up 4 bases and J gave up 5 bases, with 10 bases separating them. CDR1 SGHRS and CDR2 YFSETQ come from the germline V gene. This CDR3 contains 13 residues. The CDR3 here is CASSLRQNNEQFF. The DNA of the CDR3 is TGCGCCAGCAGCCTCCGACAGAACAATGAGCAGTTCTTC.

By sample fraction, this clonotype is medium-sized. The chain is built from TRBV5-1 and TRBJ1-6; perhaps TRBD1 as D (5 bases). V lost 0 bases to trimming and J lost 8 bases, with 12 bases between them. The V gene's germline CDR1 is SGHRS and CDR2 YFSETQ. The CDR3 has 15 residues. In DNA form, the CDR3 reads TGCGCCAGCAGCTTGGGGGACCGCCTGTATTCACCCCTCCACTTT. As protein: CASSLGDRLYSPLHF.

This clonotype was counted a few times. This chain links TRBV3-1 with TRBJ2-3; TRBD2 aligns across 7 bases. CDR1 and CDR2 from the germline V gene are LGHDT and YNNKEL (reference sequence). V shed 1 base and J 5 bases; nucleotides not matched to a gene: 9. This CDR3 has 16 amino acids. The CDR3 coding sequence is TGTGCCAGCAGCCAAGCTGGGGCGGGGGAGGAAGATACGCAGTATTTT. Protein sequence: CASSQAGAGEEDTQYF.

A few counts support this clonotype. The chain links TRBV27 to TRBJ2-1, with D unclear. Germline V gene data show CDR1 as MNHEY and CDR2 as SMNVEV (reference sequence). V was trimmed by 4 bases and J by 10 bases, leaving 8 bases between them. The CDR3 contains 11 residues. The CDR3 DNA follows: TGTGCCAGCAGTTCAGGTTACGAGCAGTTCTTC. Protein product: CASSSGYEQFF.

This clonotype was observed at least ten times. The rearrangement links TRBV15 to TRBJ2-7; weak D call: TRBD1 (6 bases). Germline-derived CDR1 and CDR2 are LNHNV and YYDKDF (reference sequence). The CDR3 totals 13 residues. V shed 4 bases and J shed 2 bases, with 9 bases lying between them. This chain's CDR3 is CATSMDRTYEQYF. The CDR3 DNA reads TGTGCCACCAGCATGGACAGAACCTACGAGCAGTACTTC.

This clonotype was observed a few times. J is TRBJ2-1 and V is TRBV12-3 or TRBV12-4; the match to TRBD1 covers 9 bases. The CDR3 runs 15 residues. V lost 5 bases, J lost 0 bases, and 2 bases stayed unmatched. The CDR3 is CASSQTGGSYNEQFF. CDR3 nucleotide sequence: TGTGCCAGCAGTCAGACAGGGGGCTCCTACAATGAGCAGTTCTTC.

The chain is built from TRBV27 and TRBJ1-4; 9 positions agree with TRBD1. Germline V CDR1 and CDR2: MNHEY, SMNVEV (reference sequence). J lost 1 base, V lost 6 bases, and 6 bases had no gene match. The length of the CDR3 is 16 residues. Here the CDR3 DNA reads TGTGCCAGCAGCCCGACAGGGGGGGGAACTAATGAAAAACTGTTTTTT. This gives the protein CASSPTGGGTNEKLFF.

In its sample, this clonotype was seen many times. This chain connects TRBV20-1 to TRBJ1-2, with a tentative D call TRBD1 (5 bases). This CDR3 is 13 amino acids long. V shed 6 bases and J shed 0 bases, with 11 bases lying between them. CDR1 and CDR2 from the germline V gene are DFQATT and SNEGSKA (reference sequence). The CDR3 loop is CSARQSPNYGYTF. CDR3 bases: TGCAGTGCGAGACAGTCCCCTAACTATGGCTACACCTTC.

This clonotype was picked up many times. V gene TRBV3-1 combines with J gene TRBJ1-6; possibly TRBD1 for D (5 bases). Germline V lookup: CDR1 LGHDT, CDR2 YNNKEL (reference sequence). V dropped 1 base and J dropped 2 bases, with 12 bases sitting between them. This CDR3 region has 17 residues. CDR3 amino acids: CASSQAGPDTYNSPLHF. The CDR3 DNA is TGTGCCAGCAGCCAAGCGGGGCCCGACACCTATAATTCACCCCTCCACTTT.

This clonotype appeared a few times. The chain joins TRBV7-3 to TRBJ2-1; a possible D gene is TRBD1 (6 bases). V dropped 5 bases and J dropped 3 bases, with 11 bases sitting between them. The CDR3 spans 14 residues. Germline assignment: CDR1 SGHTA and CDR2 FQGTGA. DNA of the CDR3: TGTGCCAGCAGCGAACAGGGTTACTACAATGAGCAGTTCTTC. Its protein product is CASSEQGYYNEQFF.

This rearrangement joins TRBV28 to TRBJ2-3; 8 nucleotides agree with TRBD2. The junction had 4 bases not matched to a gene; V was cut back by 7 bases and J by 1 base. The CDR3 sequence is 14 residues long. Germline V lookup: CDR1 MDHEN, CDR2 SYDVKM. Here the CDR3 DNA reads TGTGCCAGCACCCCAGCGGGGGGCACAGATACGCAGTATTTT. Translated: CASTPAGGTDTQYF.

This clonotype was found a few times. The chain combines TRBV7-9 with TRBJ1-1, with D perhaps matching TRBD1 (5 bases). V shed 3 bases and J shed 1 base, with 6 bases lying between them. The germline gives CDR1 SEHNR, CDR2 FQNEAQ (reference sequence). The CDR3 sequence is 13 residues long. In DNA, the CDR3 is TGTGCCAGCAGCTTTGGGGCGAACACTGAAGCTTTCTTT. Amino acid sequence: CASSFGANTEAFF. The full variable domain, its missing parts supplied by reference TRBV7-9 and TRBJ1-1, is DTGVSQNPRHKITKRGQNVTFRCDPISEHNRLYWYRQTLGQGPEFLTYFQNEAQLEKSRLLSDRFSAERPKGSFSTLEIQRTEQGDSAMYLCASSFGANTEAFFGQGTRLTVV.

The chain joins TRBV6-1 to TRBJ2-7, with D tentatively TRBD1 (5 bases). CDR3 length: 16 residues. Germline lookup yields CDR1 MNHNS and CDR2 SASEGT. The V end lost 1 base, the J end lost 2 bases, and 15 bases lay between the germline ends. CDR3 sequence: CASSEVTRARPYEQYF. CDR3 coding DNA: TGTGCCAGCAGTGAAGTTACCAGGGCTAGACCCTACGAGCAGTACTTC.

The genes are TRBV4-3 and TRBJ2-2, with D uncertain. The V gene's germline CDR1 is LGHNA and CDR2 YSLEER. The V gene lost 2 bases and the J gene lost 6 bases, with 10 bases spanning the gap. The CDR3 is made up of 14 amino acids. The CDR3 region has the DNA TGCGCCAGCAGCCAAAGCAATTCTGCCGGGGAGCTGTTTTTT. It encodes CASSQSNSAGELFF.

This clonotype was recorded a few times. The chain is built from TRBV15 and TRBJ2-7; tentatively, D is TRBD1 (5 bases). This CDR3 comprises 13 residues. Germline V gene sequence: CDR1 LNHNV, CDR2 YYDKDF (reference sequence). Deletions cut 1 base from V and 7 bases from J, with 11 bases between. CDR3: CATSRAEHREQYF. The CDR3 coding sequence is TGTGCCACCAGCAGAGCTGAGCACAGGGAGCAGTACTTC.

This rearrangement joins TRBV13 to TRBJ1-4; 11 bases agree with TRBD1. The ends lost 5 bases at V and 5 bases at J; junction bases unmatched: 1. This CDR3 is 14 amino acids long. Germline-derived CDR1 and CDR2 are PRHDT and FYEKMQ (reference sequence). CDR3 region: CASSRDRGNEKLFF. The CDR3 coding sequence is TGTGCCAGCAGCCGGGACAGGGGGAATGAAAAACTGTTTTTT.